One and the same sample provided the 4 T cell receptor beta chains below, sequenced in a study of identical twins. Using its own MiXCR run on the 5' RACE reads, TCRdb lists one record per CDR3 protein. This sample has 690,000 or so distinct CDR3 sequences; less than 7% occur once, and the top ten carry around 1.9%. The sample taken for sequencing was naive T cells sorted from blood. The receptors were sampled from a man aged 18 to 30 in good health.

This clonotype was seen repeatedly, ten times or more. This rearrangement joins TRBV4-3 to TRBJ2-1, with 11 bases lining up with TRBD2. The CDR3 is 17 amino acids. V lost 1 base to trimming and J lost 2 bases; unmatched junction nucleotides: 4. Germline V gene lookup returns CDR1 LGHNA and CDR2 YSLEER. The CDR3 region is CASSQGRTSGPYNEQFF. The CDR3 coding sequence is TGCGCCAGCAGCCAAGGTAGGACTAGCGGGCCCTACAATGAGCAGTTCTTC.

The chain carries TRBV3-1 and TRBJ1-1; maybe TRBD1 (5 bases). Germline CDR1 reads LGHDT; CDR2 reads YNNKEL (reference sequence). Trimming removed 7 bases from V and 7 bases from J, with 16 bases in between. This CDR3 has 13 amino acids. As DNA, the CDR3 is TGTGCCAGCATTGGCAGGGAAAGGGATGAAGCTTTCTTT. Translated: CASIGRERDEAFF. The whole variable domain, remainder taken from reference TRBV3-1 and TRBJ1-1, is DTAVSQTPKYLVTQMGNDKSIKCEQNLGHDTMYWYKQDSKKFLKIMFSYNNKELIINETVPNRFSPKSPDKAHLNLHINSLELGDSAVYFCASIGRERDEAFFGQGTRLTVV.

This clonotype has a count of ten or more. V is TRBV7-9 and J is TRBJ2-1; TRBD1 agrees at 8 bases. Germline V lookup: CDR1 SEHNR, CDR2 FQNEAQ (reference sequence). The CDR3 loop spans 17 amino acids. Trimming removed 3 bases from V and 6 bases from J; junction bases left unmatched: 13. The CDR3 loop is CASSLGPGQVMGNEQFF. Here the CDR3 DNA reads TGTGCCAGCAGCTTGGGTCCGGGACAGGTGATGGGCAATGAGCAGTTCTTC.

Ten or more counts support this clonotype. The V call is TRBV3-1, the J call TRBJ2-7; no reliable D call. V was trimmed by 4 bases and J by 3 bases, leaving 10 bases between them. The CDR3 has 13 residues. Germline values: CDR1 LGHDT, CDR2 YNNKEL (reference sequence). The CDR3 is CASSPVPGYEQYV. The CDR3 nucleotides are TGTGCCAGCAGCCCCGTTCCGGGCTACGAGCAGTACGTC.